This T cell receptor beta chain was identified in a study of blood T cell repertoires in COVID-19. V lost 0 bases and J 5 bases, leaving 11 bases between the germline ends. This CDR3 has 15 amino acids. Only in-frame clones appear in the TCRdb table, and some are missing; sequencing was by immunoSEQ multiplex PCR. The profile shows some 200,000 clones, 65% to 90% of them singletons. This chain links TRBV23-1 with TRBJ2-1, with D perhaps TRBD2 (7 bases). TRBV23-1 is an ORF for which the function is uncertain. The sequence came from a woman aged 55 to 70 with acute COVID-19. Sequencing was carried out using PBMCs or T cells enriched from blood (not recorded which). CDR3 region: CASSQSVGGHNEQFF. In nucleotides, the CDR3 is TGCGCCAGCAGTCAATCTGTGGGGGGGCACAATGAGCAGTTCTTC.